This passage covers 8 T cell receptor beta chains from one sample sequenced in a study of PD-1 blockade in mismatch repair-deficient tumors. TCRdb's copy holds only in-frame clones and misses some; the assay was immunoSEQ multiplex PCR. The data contain approximately 79,000 clones, approximately 81% of them singletons. The specimen comprised peripheral blood, sampled 44 weeks after starting pembrolizumab. The receptors originated from an adult with mismatch repair-deficient cancer.

The chain combines TRBV5-1 with TRBJ1-1; no clear D gene. V was trimmed by 4 bases and J by 4 bases, leaving 14 bases between them. The germline CDR1 and CDR2 sequences are SGHRS and YFSETQ. This CDR3 is 14 amino acids long. CDR3 DNA: TGCGCCAGCAGCCCACTCGCGCCTAGCACTGAAGCTTTCTTT. Its translation: CASSPLAPSTEAFF. Using reference TRBV5-1 and TRBJ1-1 for the parts outside the CDR3, the full variable domain is KAGVTQTPRYLIKTRGQQVTLSCSPISGHRSVSWYQQTPGQGLQFLFEYFSETQRNKGNFPGRFSGRQFSNSRSEMNVSTLELGDSALYLCASSPLAPSTEAFFGQGTRLTVV.

The gene calls are TRBV5-1 and TRBJ2-1; D is tentatively TRBD1 or TRBD2 (5 bases each). Germline V gene lookup returns CDR1 SGHRS and CDR2 YFSETQ. V lost 4 bases and J 8 bases, leaving 13 bases between the germline ends. The CDR3 has 13 amino acids. The CDR3 is CASSPGRTYEQFF. CDR3 bases: TGCGCCAGCAGCCCGGGACGGACCTATGAGCAGTTCTTC. Looking up the rest from reference TRBV5-1 and TRBJ2-1 gives the full variable domain: KAGVTQTPRYLIKTRGQQVTLSCSPISGHRSVSWYQQTPGQGLQFLFEYFSETQRNKGNFPGRFSGRQFSNSRSEMNVSTLELGDSALYLCASSPGRTYEQFFGPGTRLTVL.

The V and J genes are TRBV19 and TRBJ1-2, with 8 nucleotides matching TRBD1. V lost 5 bases, J lost 4 bases, and 9 bases stayed unmatched. Germline assignment: CDR1 LNHDA and CDR2 SQIVND (reference sequence). The CDR3 loop spans 15 amino acids. The CDR3 reads CASSPPGGGGYGYTF. The CDR3 DNA sequence: TGTGCCAGTAGTCCCCCAGGGGGCGGAGGCTATGGCTACACCTTC.

V gene TRBV12-5 combines with J gene TRBJ1-4; perhaps TRBD1 as D (5 bases). This CDR3 has 14 residues. V lost 0 bases and J lost 8, with 10 bases in between. Germline loops: CDR1 LGHNT, CDR2 FRNRAP. CDR3 in amino acids: CASGLVGGDEKLFF. The CDR3 bases are TGTGCTAGTGGTTTGGTCGGGGGGGACGAAAAACTGTTTTTT.

V is TRBV5-6 and J is TRBJ1-2; D is perhaps TRBD1 (6 bases). V lost 6 bases and J 2 bases, leaving 17 bases between the germline ends. The CDR3 totals 15 residues. In germline, CDR1 is SGHDT, CDR2 YYEEEE. DNA for the CDR3: TGTGCCAGCATCGGCCCCAAAGGGGGAAACTATGGCTACACCTTC. It specifies CASIGPKGGNYGYTF.

The chain is built from TRBV5-1 and TRBJ2-2; D is unclear. This CDR3 is built from 13 residues. Germline V gives CDR1 SGHRS, CDR2 YFSETQ. Trimming stripped 3 bases from V and 3 bases from J, with 6 bases between. The CDR3 region is CASSSSYTGELFF. As DNA, the CDR3 is TGCGCCAGCAGCTCTTCCTACACCGGGGAGCTGTTTTTT.

The gene calls are TRBV27 and TRBJ2-2; no clear D. V lost 6 bases and J lost 4, with 12 bases in between. The V gene's germline CDR1 is MNHEY and CDR2 SMNVEV (reference sequence). The CDR3 is made up of 14 amino acids. CDR3 region: CASRYLPGTGELFF. CDR3 bases: TGTGCCAGCAGATATCTCCCCGGCACCGGGGAGCTGTTTTTT.

The chain is built from TRBV7-3 and TRBJ2-1; 14 nucleotides align to TRBD2. The germline CDR1 and CDR2 sequences are SGHTA and FQGTGA. With 5 bases clipped from V and 6 bases from J, the junction kept 15 bases outside the gene matches. The CDR3 spans 19 residues. The DNA for the CDR3 is TGTGCCAGCAGCCGAAAGGGGACTAGCGGGAGTGTTTGGTTCAATGAGCAGTTCTTC. Translated: CASSRKGTSGSVWFNEQFF.